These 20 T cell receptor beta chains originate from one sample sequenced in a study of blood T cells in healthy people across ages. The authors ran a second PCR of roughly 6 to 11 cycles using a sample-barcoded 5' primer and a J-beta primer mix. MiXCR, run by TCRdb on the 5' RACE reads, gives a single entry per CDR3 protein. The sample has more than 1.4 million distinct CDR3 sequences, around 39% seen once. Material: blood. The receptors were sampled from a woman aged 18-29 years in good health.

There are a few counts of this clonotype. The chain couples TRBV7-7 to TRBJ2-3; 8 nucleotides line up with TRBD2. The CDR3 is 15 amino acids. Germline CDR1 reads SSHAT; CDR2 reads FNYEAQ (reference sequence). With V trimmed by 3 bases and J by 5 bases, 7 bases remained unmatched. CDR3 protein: CASSFGSGAGDTQYF. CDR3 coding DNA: TGTGCCAGCAGCTTCGGTAGCGGGGCGGGAGATACGCAGTATTTT.

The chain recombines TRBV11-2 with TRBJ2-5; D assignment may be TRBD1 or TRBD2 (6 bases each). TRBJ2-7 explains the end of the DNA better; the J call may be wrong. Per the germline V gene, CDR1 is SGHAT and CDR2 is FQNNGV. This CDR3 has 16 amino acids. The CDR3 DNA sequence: TGTGCCAGCAGCAGACTCCCGGGGGCTACTGATCACGAGCAGTACTTC. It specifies CASSRLPGATDHEQYF.

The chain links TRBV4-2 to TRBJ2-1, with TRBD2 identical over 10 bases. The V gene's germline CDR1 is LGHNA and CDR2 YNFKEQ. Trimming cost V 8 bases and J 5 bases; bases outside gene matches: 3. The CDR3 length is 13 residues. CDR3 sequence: CASQGTSDNEQFF. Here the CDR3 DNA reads TGTGCCAGCCAAGGGACTAGCGACAATGAGCAGTTCTTC.

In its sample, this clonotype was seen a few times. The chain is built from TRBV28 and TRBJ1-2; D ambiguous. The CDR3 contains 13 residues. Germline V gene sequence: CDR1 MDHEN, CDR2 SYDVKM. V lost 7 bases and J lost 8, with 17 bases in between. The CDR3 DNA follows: TGTGCCAGCATTACAGACGGCCTCCGAGGCTACACCTTC. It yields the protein CASITDGLRGYTF.

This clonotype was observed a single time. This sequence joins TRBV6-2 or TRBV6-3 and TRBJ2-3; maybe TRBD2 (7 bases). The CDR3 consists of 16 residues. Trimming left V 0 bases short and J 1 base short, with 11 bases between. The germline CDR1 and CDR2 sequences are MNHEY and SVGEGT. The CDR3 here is CASSYSDSGGTDTQYF. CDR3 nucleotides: TGTGCCAGCAGTTACTCGGACAGCGGGGGCACAGATACGCAGTATTTT.

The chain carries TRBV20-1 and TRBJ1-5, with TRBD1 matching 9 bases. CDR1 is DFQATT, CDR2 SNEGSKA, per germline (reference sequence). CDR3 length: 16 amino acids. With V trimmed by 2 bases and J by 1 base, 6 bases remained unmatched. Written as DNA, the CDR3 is TGCAGTGCTAGAAAGGCCGGGACAGGGAGCAATCAGCCCCAGCATTTT. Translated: CSARKAGTGSNQPQHF.

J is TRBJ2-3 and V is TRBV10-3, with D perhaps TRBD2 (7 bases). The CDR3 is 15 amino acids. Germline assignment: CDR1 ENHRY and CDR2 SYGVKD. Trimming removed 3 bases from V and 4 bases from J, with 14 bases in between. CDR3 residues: CAISEGGESADTQYF. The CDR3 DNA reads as TGTGCCATCAGTGAAGGGGGGGAGTCCGCAGATACGCAGTATTTT.

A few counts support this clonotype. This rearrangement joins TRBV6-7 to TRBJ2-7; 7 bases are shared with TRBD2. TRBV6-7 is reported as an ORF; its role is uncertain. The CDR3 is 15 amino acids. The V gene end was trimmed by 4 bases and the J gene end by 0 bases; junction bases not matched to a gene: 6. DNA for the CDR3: TGTGCCAGCAGTTCCAAGGGACTATACTCCTACGAGCAGTACTTC. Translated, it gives CASSSKGLYSYEQYF.

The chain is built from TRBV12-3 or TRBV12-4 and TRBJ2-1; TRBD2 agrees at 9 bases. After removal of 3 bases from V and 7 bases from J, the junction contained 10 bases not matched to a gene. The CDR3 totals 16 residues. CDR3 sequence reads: CASSFFSGSFTNEQFF. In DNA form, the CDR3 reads TGTGCCAGCAGTTTTTTTAGCGGGAGTTTCACTAATGAGCAGTTCTTC.

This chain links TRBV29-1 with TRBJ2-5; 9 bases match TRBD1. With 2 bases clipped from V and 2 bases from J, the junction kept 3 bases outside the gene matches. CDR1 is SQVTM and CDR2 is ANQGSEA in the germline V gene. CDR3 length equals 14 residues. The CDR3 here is CSVELTGGQETQYF. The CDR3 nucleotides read TGCAGCGTTGAATTGACAGGGGGACAAGAGACCCAGTACTTC.

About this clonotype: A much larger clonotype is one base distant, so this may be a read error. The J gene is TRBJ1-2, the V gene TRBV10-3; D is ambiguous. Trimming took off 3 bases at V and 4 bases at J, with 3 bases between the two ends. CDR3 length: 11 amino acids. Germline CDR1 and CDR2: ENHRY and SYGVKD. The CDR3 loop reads CAISDSYGYTF. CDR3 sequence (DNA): TGTGCCATCAGTGACAGCTATGGCTACACCTTC.

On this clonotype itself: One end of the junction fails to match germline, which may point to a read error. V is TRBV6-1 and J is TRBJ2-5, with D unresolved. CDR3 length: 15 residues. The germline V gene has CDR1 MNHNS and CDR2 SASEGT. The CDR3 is CASRELTLNPETRYF. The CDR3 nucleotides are TGTGCCAGCAGAGAATTAACTCTGAATCCGGAGACCCGGTACTTC.

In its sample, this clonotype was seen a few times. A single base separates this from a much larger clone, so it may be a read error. In DNA, the CDR3 is TGCAGCGTTGAGGGCAGCTACGAGCAGTACTTC. Translating gives CSVEGSYEQYF. The chain uses TRBV29-1 and TRBJ2-7; D not certain. The V gene lost 3 bases and the J gene lost 3 bases, with 6 bases spanning the gap. The CDR3 runs to 11 residues. Per the germline V gene, CDR1 is SQVTM and CDR2 is ANQGSEA.

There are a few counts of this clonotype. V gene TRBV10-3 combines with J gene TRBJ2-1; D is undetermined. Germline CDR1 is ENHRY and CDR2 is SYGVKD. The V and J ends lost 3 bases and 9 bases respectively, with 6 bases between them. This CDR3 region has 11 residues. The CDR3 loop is CAISDLREQFF. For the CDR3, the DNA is TGTGCCATCAGTGATCTTCGTGAGCAGTTCTTC.

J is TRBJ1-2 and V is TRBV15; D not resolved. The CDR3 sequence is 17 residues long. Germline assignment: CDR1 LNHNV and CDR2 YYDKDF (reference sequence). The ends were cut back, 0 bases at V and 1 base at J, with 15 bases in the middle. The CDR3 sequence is CATSRDRWWADNYGYTF. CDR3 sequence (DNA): TGTGCCACCAGCAGAGATAGATGGTGGGCCGATAACTATGGCTACACCTTC.

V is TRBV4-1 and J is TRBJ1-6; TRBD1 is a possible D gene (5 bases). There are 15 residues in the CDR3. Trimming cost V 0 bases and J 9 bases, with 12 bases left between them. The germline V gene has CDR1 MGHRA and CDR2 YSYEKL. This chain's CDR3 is CASSQEGLATSPLHF. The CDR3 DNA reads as TGCGCCAGCAGCCAAGAGGGACTCGCCACTTCACCCCTCCACTTT.

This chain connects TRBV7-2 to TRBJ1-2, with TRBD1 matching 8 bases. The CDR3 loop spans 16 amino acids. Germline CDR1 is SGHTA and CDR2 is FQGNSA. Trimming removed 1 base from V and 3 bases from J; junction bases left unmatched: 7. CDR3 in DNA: TGTGCCAGCAGCTTAGAAGTCGTGACAGGGGACTATGGCTACACCTTC. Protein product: CASSLEVVTGDYGYTF.

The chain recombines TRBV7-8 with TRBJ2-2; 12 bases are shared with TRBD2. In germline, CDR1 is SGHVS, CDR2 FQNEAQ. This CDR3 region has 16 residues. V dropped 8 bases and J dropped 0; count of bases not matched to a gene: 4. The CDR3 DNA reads TGTGCCAGCTGGCTAGCGGGGGGGCCGAACACCGGGGAGCTGTTTTTT. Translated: CASWLAGGPNTGELFF. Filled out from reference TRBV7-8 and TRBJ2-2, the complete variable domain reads GAGVSQSPRYKVAKRGQDVALRCDPISGHVSLFWYQQALGQGPEFLTYFQNEAQLDKSGLPSDRFFAERPEGSVSTLKIQRTQQEDSAVYLCASWLAGGPNTGELFFGEGSRLTVL.

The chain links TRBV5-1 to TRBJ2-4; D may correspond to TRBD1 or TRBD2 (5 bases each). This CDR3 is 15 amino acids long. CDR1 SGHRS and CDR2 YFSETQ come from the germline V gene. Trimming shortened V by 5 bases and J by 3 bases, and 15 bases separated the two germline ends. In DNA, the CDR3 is TGCGCCAGCAGTATCCCCAGGGACGGCAAAAACATTCAGTACTTC. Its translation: CASSIPRDGKNIQYF.

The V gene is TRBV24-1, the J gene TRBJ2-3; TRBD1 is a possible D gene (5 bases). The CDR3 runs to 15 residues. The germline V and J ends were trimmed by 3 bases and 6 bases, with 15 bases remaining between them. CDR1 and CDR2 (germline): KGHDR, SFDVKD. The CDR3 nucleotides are TGTGCCACCAGTGATCCTGGAGCAGGGATCGATACGCAGTATTTT. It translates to CATSDPGAGIDTQYF.